This T cell receptor (beta chain) was recovered during a study of blood T cell repertoires in COVID-19. Study-level background: Acute and convalescent COVID-19 specimens originated in the United States, Italy and Spain.

On this clone itself: The same CDR3 is also encoded by other DNA sequences in this sample.

The Seattle patients joined while their infection was active and were tracked longitudinally afterward. The CDR3 is 16 residues long. Germline V gene data show CDR1 as GTSNPN and CDR2 as SVGIG (reference sequence). Trimming took 6 bases from V and 10 from J, leaving 25 bases between them. Sequencing used immunoSEQ multiplex PCR; TCRdb keeps in-frame clones, though not all of them. The repertoire holds under 200,000 clones, around four fifths seen once, with more than 14% in the top ten. V gene TRBV30 combines with J gene TRBJ1-6, with D hard to call. Sample: peripheral blood. This receptor was taken from a woman between 65 and 79 years old with COVID-19, enrolled during active disease. CDR3 DNA sequence: TGTGCCTGCCCCCCCACAAGGACTGGGGTGAGCTCACCCCTCCACTTT. Its translation is CACPPTRTGVSSPLHF.